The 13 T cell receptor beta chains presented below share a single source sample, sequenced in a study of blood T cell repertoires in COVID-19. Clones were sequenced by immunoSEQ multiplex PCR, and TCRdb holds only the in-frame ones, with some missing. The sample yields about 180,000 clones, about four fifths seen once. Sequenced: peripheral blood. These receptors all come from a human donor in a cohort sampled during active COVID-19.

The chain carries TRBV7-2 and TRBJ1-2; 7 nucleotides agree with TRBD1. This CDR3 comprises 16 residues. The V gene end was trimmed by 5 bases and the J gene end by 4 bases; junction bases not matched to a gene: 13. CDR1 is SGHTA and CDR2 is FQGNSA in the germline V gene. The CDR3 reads CASSPRGTEGTYGYTF. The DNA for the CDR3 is TGTGCCAGCAGCCCCCGAGGGACAGAAGGGACCTATGGCTACACCTTC.

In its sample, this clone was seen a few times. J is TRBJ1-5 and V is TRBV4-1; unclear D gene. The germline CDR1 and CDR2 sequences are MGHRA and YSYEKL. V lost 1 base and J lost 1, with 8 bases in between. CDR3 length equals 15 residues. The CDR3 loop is CASSQVLVSNQPQHF. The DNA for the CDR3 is TGCGCCAGCAGCCAAGTGTTAGTAAGCAATCAGCCCCAGCATTTT.

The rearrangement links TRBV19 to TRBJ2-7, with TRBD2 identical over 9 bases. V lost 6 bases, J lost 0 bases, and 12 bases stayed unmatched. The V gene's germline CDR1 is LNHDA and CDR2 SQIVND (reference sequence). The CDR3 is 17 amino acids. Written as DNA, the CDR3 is TGTGCCAGTAGCACGCCGAGTATAGCGGGGGTCTCCTACGAGCAGTACTTC. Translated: CASSTPSIAGVSYEQYF.

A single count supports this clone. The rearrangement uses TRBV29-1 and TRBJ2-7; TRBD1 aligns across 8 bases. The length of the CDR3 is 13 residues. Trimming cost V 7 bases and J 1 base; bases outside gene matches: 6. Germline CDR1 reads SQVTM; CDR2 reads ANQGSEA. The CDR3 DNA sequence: TGCAGCGCCACCAGGGACAGGTCCTACGAGCAGTACTTC. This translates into CSATRDRSYEQYF.

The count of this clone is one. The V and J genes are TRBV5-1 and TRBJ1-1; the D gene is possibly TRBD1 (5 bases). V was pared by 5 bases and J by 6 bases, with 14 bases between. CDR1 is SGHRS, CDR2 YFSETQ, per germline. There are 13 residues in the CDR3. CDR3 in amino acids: CASSRDGSPEAFF. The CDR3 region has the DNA TGCGCCAGCAGTCGGGACGGGAGCCCTGAAGCTTTCTTT.

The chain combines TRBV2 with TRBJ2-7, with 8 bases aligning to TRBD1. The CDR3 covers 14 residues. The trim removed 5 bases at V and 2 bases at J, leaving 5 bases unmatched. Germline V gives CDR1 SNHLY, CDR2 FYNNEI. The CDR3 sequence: CASSTGQGPYEQYF. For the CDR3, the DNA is TGTGCCAGCAGTACTGGACAGGGCCCCTACGAGCAGTACTTC.

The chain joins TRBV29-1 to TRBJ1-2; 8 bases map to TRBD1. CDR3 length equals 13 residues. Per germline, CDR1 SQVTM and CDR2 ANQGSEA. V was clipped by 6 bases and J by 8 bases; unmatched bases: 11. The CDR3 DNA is TGCAGCGTCTGGACAGGGACGAGCGTCGGCTACACCTTC. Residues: CSVWTGTSVGYTF.

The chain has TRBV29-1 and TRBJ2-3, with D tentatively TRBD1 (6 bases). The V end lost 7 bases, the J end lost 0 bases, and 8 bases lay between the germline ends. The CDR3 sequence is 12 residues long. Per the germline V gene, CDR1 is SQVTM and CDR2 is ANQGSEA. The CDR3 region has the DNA TGCAGCGCCGGACAGAGCACAGATACGCAGTATTTT. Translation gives CSAGQSTDTQYF.

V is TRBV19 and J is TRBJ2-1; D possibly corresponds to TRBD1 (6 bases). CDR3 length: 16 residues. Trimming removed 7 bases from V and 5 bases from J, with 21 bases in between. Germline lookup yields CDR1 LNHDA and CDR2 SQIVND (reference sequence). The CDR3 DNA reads TGTGCCAGTACTGATACGGGTCAGGGGCCTCACAATGAGCAGTTCTTC. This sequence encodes CASTDTGQGPHNEQFF.

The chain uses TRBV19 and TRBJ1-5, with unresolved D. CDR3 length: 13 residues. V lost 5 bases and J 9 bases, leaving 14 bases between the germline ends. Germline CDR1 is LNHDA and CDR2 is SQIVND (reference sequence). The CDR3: CASSPPGGGPQHF. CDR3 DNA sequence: TGTGCCAGTAGTCCCCCGGGAGGCGGGCCCCAGCATTTT.

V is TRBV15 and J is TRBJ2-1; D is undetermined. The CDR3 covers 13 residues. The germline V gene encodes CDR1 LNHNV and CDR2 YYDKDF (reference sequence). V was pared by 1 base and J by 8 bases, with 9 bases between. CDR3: CATSRAHRDEQFF. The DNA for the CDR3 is TGTGCCACCAGCAGAGCGCATCGGGATGAGCAGTTCTTC. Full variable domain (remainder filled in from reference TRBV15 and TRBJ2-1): DAMVIQNPRYQVTQFGKPVTLSCSQTLNHNVMYWYQQKSSQAPKLLFHYYDKDFNNEADTPDNFQSRRPNTSFCFLDIRSPGLGDTAMYLCATSRAHRDEQFFGPGTRLTVL.

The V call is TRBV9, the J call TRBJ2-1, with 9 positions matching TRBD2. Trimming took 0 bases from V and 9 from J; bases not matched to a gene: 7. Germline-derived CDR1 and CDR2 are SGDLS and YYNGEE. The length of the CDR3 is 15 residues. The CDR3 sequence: CASSVGGGGAGEQFF. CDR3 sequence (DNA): TGTGCCAGCAGCGTAGGAGGCGGGGGGGCCGGTGAGCAGTTCTTC.

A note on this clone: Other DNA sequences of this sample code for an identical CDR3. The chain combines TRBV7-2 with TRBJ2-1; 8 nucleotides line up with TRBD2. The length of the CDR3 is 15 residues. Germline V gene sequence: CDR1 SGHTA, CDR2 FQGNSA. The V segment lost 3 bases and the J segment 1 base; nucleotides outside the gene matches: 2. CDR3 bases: TGTGCCAGCAGCTTTAGCGGGGTATCCTACAATGAGCAGTTCTTC. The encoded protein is CASSFSGVSYNEQFF.